These 22 T cell receptor beta chains originate from one sample sequenced in a study of regulatory T cells in long-lasting Graves disease. Described time point: newly diagnosed GD, antithyroid drugs for less than 3 months. PBMC RNA served as the TCR library source. Both iRepertoire HTBI primers and Arm-PCR of CDR3 regions were used to build the TCR beta libraries. One entry per CDR3 protein results from TCRdb running MiXCR on the multiplex PCR reads. The sample lists about 450,000 distinct CDR3 sequences; 14% were seen once. These same records also appear under a second study, on T cells in Graves' hyperthyroidism and ophthalmopathy.

Sequenced material: peripheral blood mononuclear cells (PBMCs), taken at new diagnosis, from a patient treated with antithyroid drugs. These TCRs come from a woman aged 45-65 years with Graves disease.

This clonotype was seen repeatedly, ten times or more. The chain has TRBV27 and TRBJ2-7, with 10 bases matching TRBD2. The CDR3 loop spans 14 amino acids. V trimming: 4 bases; J trimming: 0 bases; junction bases outside the gene matches: 0. Germline loops: CDR1 MNHEY, CDR2 SMNVEV (reference sequence). The CDR3, as DNA: TGTGCCAGCAGTTCTAGCGGGAGCTCCTACGAGCAGTACTTC. Translation: CASSSSGSSYEQYF.

Ten or more counts support this clonotype. The genes are TRBV28 and TRBJ1-2; D ambiguous. CDR3 length: 13 amino acids. V was cut by 10 bases and J by 1 base, with 13 bases left in between. The germline gives CDR1 MDHEN, CDR2 SYDVKM. The CDR3 bases are TGTGCCATCCTGCCTATGGGTAACTATGGCTACACCTTC. Encoded protein: CAILPMGNYGYTF.

This clonotype was observed at least ten times. The chain is built from TRBV3-1 and TRBJ1-1; TRBD1 matches 7 bases. CDR3 size: 14 residues. V lost 6 bases and J lost 1; bases outside the gene matches: 5. Germline-derived CDR1 and CDR2 are LGHDT and YNNKEL (reference sequence). In DNA form, the CDR3 reads TGTGCCAGCAGGTACAGGGGCTGGAACACTGAAGCTTTCTTT. This codes for CASRYRGWNTEAFF.

In this sample, this clonotype turned up a few times. J is TRBJ2-5 and V is TRBV5-1, with unresolved D. The J call may be mistaken, given a closer DNA end match to TRBJ2-1. The germline gives CDR1 SGHRS, CDR2 YFSETQ. This CDR3 is 12 amino acids long. The CDR3 DNA sequence: TGCGCCAGCAGCAGACCAAACAATGAGCAGTTCTTC. Translated, it gives CASSRPNNEQFF.

In its sample, this clonotype was seen a few times. V usage is TRBV20-1 and J usage is TRBJ2-1; 11 bases align to TRBD2. The germline V gene has CDR1 DFQATT and CDR2 SNEGSKA (reference sequence). The V gene end was trimmed by 7 bases and the J gene end by 3 bases; junction bases not matched to a gene: 8. CDR3 length: 15 residues. This chain's CDR3 is CSGASGRNGYNEQFF. DNA of the CDR3: TGCAGTGGGGCTAGCGGGAGGAACGGCTACAATGAGCAGTTCTTC.

The chain employs TRBV29-1 and TRBJ2-7; 7 bases line up with TRBD1. Germline V gives CDR1 SQVTM, CDR2 ANQGSEA. J lost 3 bases, V lost 7 bases, and 9 bases had no gene match. The CDR3 runs to 13 residues. The CDR3 here is CSARQGHLYEQYF. CDR3 DNA sequence: TGCAGCGCTCGACAGGGACACCTCTACGAGCAGTACTTC.

V is TRBV11-2 and J is TRBJ1-1, with 7 bases lining up with TRBD1. This CDR3 contains 18 residues. Germline assignment: CDR1 SGHAT and CDR2 FQNNGV. The V gene end was trimmed by 5 bases and the J gene end by 0 bases; junction bases not matched to a gene: 15. CDR3 in amino acids: CASSPSRATGIMNTEAFF. CDR3 bases: TGTGCCAGCAGCCCTAGTAGAGCGACAGGGATAATGAACACTGAAGCTTTCTTT.

The chain's CDR3 is CASTPGRTLNQPQHF. Here the CDR3 DNA reads TGTGCCAGCACCCCGGGACGGACCCTCAATCAGCCCCAGCATTTT. The rearrangement links TRBV7-2 to TRBJ1-5; possibly TRBD1 for D (5 bases). V lost 7 bases, J lost 3 bases, and 16 bases lay in between. This CDR3 is built from 15 residues. In germline, CDR1 is SGHTA, CDR2 FQGNSA.

V is TRBV6-1 and J is TRBJ2-1; 9 nucleotides match TRBD1. Germline V gene data show CDR1 as MNHNS and CDR2 as SASEGT. The CDR3 length is 14 residues. V lost 5 bases to trimming and J lost 8 bases; unmatched junction nucleotides: 7. Written as DNA, the CDR3 is TGTGCCAGCAGTCAAGGACAGGGGTACGATGAGCAGTTCTTC. Translation gives CASSQGQGYDEQFF.

The V gene is TRBV28, the J gene TRBJ1-4; D is perhaps TRBD1 (5 bases). CDR1 and CDR2 from the germline V gene are MDHEN and SYDVKM. V lost 8 bases, J lost 1 base, and 14 bases lay in between. There are 15 residues in the CDR3. Here the CDR3 DNA reads TGTGCCAGCGTGGGGGGGACTCTAACTAATGAAAAACTGTTTTTT. Residues: CASVGGTLTNEKLFF.

The CDR3 DNA is TGCAGTGCTAGAGCGCAGGGGCGGCCGGAGACCCAGTACTTC. Encoded protein: CSARAQGRPETQYF. The rearrangement joins TRBV20-1 to TRBJ2-7, with D perhaps matching TRBD1 (6 bases). The tail of the sequence fits TRBJ2-5 better, so the J call may be wrong. The CDR3 totals 14 residues. From germline, CDR1 is DFQATT and CDR2 SNEGSKA (reference sequence).

This clonotype was seen more than once but under ten times. The V and J genes are TRBV28 and TRBJ1-2, with 8 bases matching TRBD1. Per the germline V gene, CDR1 is MDHEN and CDR2 is SYDVKM. V lost 6 bases and J lost 6; bases outside the gene matches: 9. The CDR3 runs to 14 residues. The CDR3 DNA follows: TGTGCCAGCAGCGCAGCGACAGGGGTGAATGGCTACACCTTC. Translation: CASSAATGVNGYTF.

This clonotype was observed many times. This rearrangement joins TRBV12-3 or TRBV12-4 to TRBJ2-1, with TRBD2 matching over 13 bases. V gave up 5 bases and J gave up 12 bases; unmatched junction bases: 10. The CDR3 has 15 amino acids. CDR3 in amino acids: CASSPGLAGRVRQFF. DNA of the CDR3: TGTGCCAGCAGTCCGGGACTAGCGGGGAGAGTTAGGCAGTTCTTC.

This clonotype was observed many times. The chain links TRBV12-3 or TRBV12-4 to TRBJ2-5, with D possibly being TRBD1 or TRBD2 (5 bases each). This CDR3 has 14 amino acids. Trimming left V 5 bases short and J 5 bases short, with 15 bases between. CDR3 nucleotide sequence: TGTGCCAGCAGTCCCAGGGAGCTATCGGAGACCCAGTACTTC. Translating gives CASSPRELSETQYF.

This clonotype was recorded once. The V gene is TRBV5-8, the J gene TRBJ2-3; TRBD2 is a possible D gene (6 bases). From germline, CDR1 is SGHTS and CDR2 YDEGEE. This CDR3 is built from 16 residues. The V end lost 0 bases, the J end lost 3 bases, and 14 bases lay between the germline ends. This CDR3 is CASSLVGSGRTDTQYF. DNA for the CDR3: TGTGCCAGCAGCTTGGTCGGGAGTGGTAGGACAGATACGCAGTATTTT.

This clonotype appeared many times. V gene TRBV5-1 combines with J gene TRBJ2-7, with a possible D match to TRBD1 (7 bases). There are 16 residues in the CDR3. V dropped 0 bases and J dropped 2 bases, with 15 bases sitting between them. The germline V gene encodes CDR1 SGHRS and CDR2 YFSETQ. CDR3 bases: TGCGCCAGCAGCTTGGGCGGGACAGACATGACCTACGAGCAGTACTTC. It is translated as CASSLGGTDMTYEQYF.

This clonotype appeared a few times. Possible read error: a much larger clone is one base away. This chain links TRBV6-2 or TRBV6-3 with TRBJ1-1; TRBD1 agrees at 9 bases. This CDR3 is built from 14 residues. CDR1 and CDR2 (germline): MNHEY, SVGEGT. The CDR3 sequence is CASSTGGWNTGAFF. The CDR3 DNA reads as TGTGCCAGCAGTACAGGGGGCTGGAACACTGGAGCTTTCTTT.

At least ten counts were recorded for this clonotype. The chain combines TRBV30 with TRBJ1-1, with D unresolved. The germline CDR1 and CDR2 sequences are GTSNPN and SVGIG (reference sequence). The V gene lost 2 bases and the J gene lost 5 bases, with 12 bases spanning the gap. CDR3 length equals 13 residues. The CDR3, as DNA: TGTGCCTGGAGTTCCCACCTCGGTACTGAAGCTTTCTTT. Residues: CAWSSHLGTEAFF.

At least ten counts were recorded for this clonotype. This chain joins TRBV20-1 and TRBJ2-5; D is perhaps TRBD2 (6 bases). CDR1 is DFQATT, CDR2 SNEGSKA, per germline (reference sequence). The CDR3 length is 14 residues. V gave up 6 bases and J gave up 4 bases, with 18 bases separating them. CDR3 protein: CSAFAGGPGETQYF. The CDR3 DNA follows: TGCAGTGCCTTTGCCGGGGGTCCGGGAGAGACCCAGTACTTC.

The chain's CDR3 is CASSLAPVAGQETQYF. The CDR3 region has the DNA TGCGCCAGCAGCTTGGCCCCCGTAGCGGGCCAAGAGACCCAGTACTTC. The J gene is TRBJ2-5, the V gene TRBV5-1; the match to TRBD2 covers 7 bases. Germline V gene lookup returns CDR1 SGHRS and CDR2 YFSETQ. J gave up 1 base and V 0 bases, and 6 bases lay outside the gene matches. The CDR3 has 16 residues.

This clonotype has at least ten counts. This chain connects TRBV11-2 to TRBJ1-1; D gene uncertain. The V end was cut by 0 bases, the J end by 12 bases, with 11 bases between. The CDR3 covers 12 residues. The germline V gene encodes CDR1 SGHAT and CDR2 FQNNGV. The CDR3 DNA is TGTGCCAGCAGCTTAGATTTTTCTCTGCCTTTCTTT. Protein product: CASSLDFSLPFF.

This clonotype was recorded many times. The chain is built from TRBV7-2 and TRBJ2-1, with TRBD2 as a possible D gene (6 bases). The CDR3 totals 13 residues. Germline V gives CDR1 SGHTA, CDR2 FQGNSA. The V and J ends lost 5 bases and 6 bases respectively, with 11 bases between them. The CDR3 DNA reads TGTGCCAGCAGCATCGGACTAACCAATGAGCAGTTCTTC. This translates into CASSIGLTNEQFF. Based on the CDR3 plus reference TRBV7-2 and TRBJ2-1, the full variable domain is GAGVSQSPSNKVTEKGKDVELRCDPISGHTALYWYRQSLGQGLEFLIYFQGNSAPDKSGLPSDRFSAERTGGSVSTLTIQRTQQEDSAVYLCASSIGLTNEQFFGPGTRLTVL.